This T cell receptor beta chain appears in the sequencing data of a study of human T cells and chemical hapten exposure (dated by TCRdb to about 2021). About the study as a whole: For sensitization, 2% DPC in acetone was applied to a 2 cm by 2 cm area of upper inner arm skin. Patients additionally received weekly therapeutic DPC doses to the scalp throughout the roughly 26-week study period. Patch tests used Finn chambers with 0.01% DPC on the upper back, scored after 6 days by International Contact Dermatitis Research Group standards. The mostly female patient cohort included alopecia areata with under or over 50% scalp involvement, alopecia totalis and alopecia universalis. Libraries were combined into a pool for sequencing, and differences in TCR yield between samples came mainly from small differences in library volumes within the pool. The study tracked peripheral blood TCR repertoire changes in vivo during primary and secondary sensitization to the hapten diphenylcyclopropenone (DPC) in alopecia patients. Blood was sampled from patients pre-sensitization (week 0) and at 2, 6 and about 24 weeks after DPC sensitization. Some 29 alopecia patients provided blood for TCR sequencing at one to four time points (pre-sensitization, 2, 6 and 24 weeks).

Reading the label with the study, this specimen's time point is: patch test 1, 2 weeks after DPC sensitization. This specimen's treatment or condition label, per the study, means: therapeutic diphenylcyclopropenone sensitization with weekly scalp DPC. At each patch-test visit, blood was drawn before the patch test was applied. To be eligible, patients had to be aged 18 to 70, diagnosed with alopecia and judged suitable for DPC therapy, while pregnant patients were excluded. Unfractionated whole blood was collected in Tempus Blood RNA tubes, and total RNA was extracted from that blood. As for this clonotype: The target of this receptor is not known. No much larger clone is present one base from it, and per-base qualities are unavailable.

Receptor libraries were prepared by RACE. The instrument was a NextSeq 500. Library preparation attached unique molecular identifiers to individual cDNA molecules for quantitative, reproducible TCR counting. From each blood RNA sample, both TCR alpha and TCR beta chains were sequenced. The authors' pipeline ran thus. Samples had a median of 95,638 TCRs, with a range from 23,224 to 690,600. The Decombinator software suite was used to annotate V, J and CDR3 in the TCR reads. For the PS versus PT1 abundance plots, all samples were subsampled to the same number of TCRs (28,000). Expanded TCRs were defined as absent before sensitization and observed at least eight times at the 2-week time point. TCRdb reanalyzed the raw reads on its own, using fastp at Q25 for trimming and MiXCR for clone calling, and kept in-frame beta chains. Rows with a matching CDR3 protein are joined into one entry that keeps the most common DNA and genes. These V and J calls rely on TCRdb rather than the paper's analysis. A total of under 450,000 distinct CDR3 sequences appear in this sample, approximately 5.1% of them only once. The ten largest make up around 2% of the sample.

In the germline V gene, CDR1 corresponds to SGHRS and CDR2 to YFSETQ. The CDR3 spans 19 residues, from the cysteine through the phenylalanine. This entry keeps only the CDR3 DNA: 57 bases, framed from base 1. V is cut back by 0 bases and J by 4 bases, with 14 bases in the junction unmatched. Study-wide findings and limitations: Significantly more large CDR3 similarity clusters were formed by expanded TCRs than by pre-sensitization or healthy control sets, consistent with antigen-driven responses. Alopecia, a presumed autoimmune disease, was present in all patients, so the immune response of the patients might differ from that of healthy individuals. Repeated subsampling changed both the strength of the expansion versus patch-test correlation and the threshold at which that correlation became significant. The number of PT1 expanded TCRs positively correlated with patch test score, significant at thresholds 8, 16 and 32 but not 4. The number of TCRs above 1 in 1000 frequency did not change with DPC sensitization; there was no evidence of global repertoire structure alterations.

This sequence uses TRBV5-1 and TRBJ2-2; 8 of the junction bases match TRBD1. This clonotype was sampled from a woman aged 45 to 65 with alopecia areata. Some clones in this sample may be carry-over from other donors' samples. Sample: whole blood, taken in connection with sensitization to the hapten diphenylcyclopropenone (DPC). The nucleotide sequence is given as TGCGCCAGCAGCTTGGTCGCCCCCTGGACAGGGCGAAGCACCGGGGAGCTGTTTTTT. This codes for CASSLVAPWTGRSTGELFF.